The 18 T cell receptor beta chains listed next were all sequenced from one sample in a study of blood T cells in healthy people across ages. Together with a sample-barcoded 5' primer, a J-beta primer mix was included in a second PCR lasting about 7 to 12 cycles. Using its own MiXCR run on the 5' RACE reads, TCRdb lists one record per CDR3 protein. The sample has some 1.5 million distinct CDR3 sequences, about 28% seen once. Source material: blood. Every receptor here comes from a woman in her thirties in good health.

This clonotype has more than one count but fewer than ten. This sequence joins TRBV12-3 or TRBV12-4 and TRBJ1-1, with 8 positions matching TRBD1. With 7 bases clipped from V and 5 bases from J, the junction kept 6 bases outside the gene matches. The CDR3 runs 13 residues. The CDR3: CASTQTGDTEAFF. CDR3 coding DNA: TGTGCCAGCACCCAGACAGGGGATACTGAAGCTTTCTTT.

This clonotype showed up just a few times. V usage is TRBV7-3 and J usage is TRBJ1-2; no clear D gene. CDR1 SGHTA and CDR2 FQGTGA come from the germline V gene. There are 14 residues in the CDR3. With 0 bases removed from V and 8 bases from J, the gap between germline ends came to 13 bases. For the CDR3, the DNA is TGTGCCAGCAGCTTAACCCCGGGCCCCGGGGGCTACACCTTC. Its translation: CASSLTPGPGGYTF.

CDR3 DNA sequence: TGTGCCATCAGTGAGTCGGTTATCGGGGACGAGCAGTTCTTC. Protein: CAISESVIGDEQFF. The chain links TRBV10-3 to TRBJ2-1, with D perhaps TRBD1 or TRBD2 (5 bases each). Germline V gene data show CDR1 as ENHRY and CDR2 as SYGVKD. The CDR3 totals 14 residues. Trimming removed 0 bases at V and 10 bases at J, with 13 bases between.

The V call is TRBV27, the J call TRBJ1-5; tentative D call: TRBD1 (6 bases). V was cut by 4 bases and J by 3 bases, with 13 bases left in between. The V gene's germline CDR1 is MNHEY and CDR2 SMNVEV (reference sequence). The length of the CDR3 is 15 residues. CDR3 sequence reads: CASSSRQVLNQPQHF. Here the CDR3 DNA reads TGTGCCAGCAGTTCCAGACAGGTCCTCAATCAGCCCCAGCATTTT.

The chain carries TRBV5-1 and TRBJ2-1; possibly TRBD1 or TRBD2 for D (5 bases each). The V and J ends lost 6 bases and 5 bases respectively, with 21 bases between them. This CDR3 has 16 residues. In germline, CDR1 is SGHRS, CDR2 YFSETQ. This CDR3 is CASTLSFGDGNNEQFF. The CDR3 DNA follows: TGCGCCAGCACCTTAAGTTTTGGGGACGGAAACAATGAGCAGTTCTTC.

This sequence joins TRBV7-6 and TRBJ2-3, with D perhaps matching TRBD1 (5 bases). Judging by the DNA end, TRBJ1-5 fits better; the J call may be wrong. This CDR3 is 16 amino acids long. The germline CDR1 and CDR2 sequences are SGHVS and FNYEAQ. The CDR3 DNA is TGTGCCAGCAGCTTAGTAGCTTCTAGCGGGGGTGATACGCAGCATTTT. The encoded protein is CASSLVASSGGDTQHF.

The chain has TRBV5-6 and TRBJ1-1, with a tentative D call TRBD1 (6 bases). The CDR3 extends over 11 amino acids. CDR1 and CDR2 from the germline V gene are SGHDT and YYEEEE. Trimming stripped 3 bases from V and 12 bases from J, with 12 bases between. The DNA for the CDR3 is TGTGCCAGCAGCTCGGATCAGGGGTCTTTCTTT. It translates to CASSSDQGSFF. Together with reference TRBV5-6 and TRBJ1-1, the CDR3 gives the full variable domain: DAGVTQSPTHLIKTRGQQVTLRCSPKSGHDTVSWYQQALGQGPQFIFQYYEEEERQRGNFPDRFSGHQFPNYSSELNVNALLLGDSALYLCASSSDQGSFFGQGTRLTVV.

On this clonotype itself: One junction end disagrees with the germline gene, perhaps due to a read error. CDR3 sequence: CASSLTSSIADTQYF. The CDR3 bases are TGTGCCAGCAGTTTAACTAGCTCAATCGCAGATACGCAGTATTTC. This chain links TRBV12-3 or TRBV12-4 with TRBJ2-3, with a weak D call TRBD2 (6 bases). The CDR3 runs 15 residues.

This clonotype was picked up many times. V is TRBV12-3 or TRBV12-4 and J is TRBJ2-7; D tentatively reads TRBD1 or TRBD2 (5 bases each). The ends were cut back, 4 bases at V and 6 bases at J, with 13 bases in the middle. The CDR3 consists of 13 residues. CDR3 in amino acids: CASSSRDPSEQYF. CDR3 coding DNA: TGTGCCAGCAGTTCCAGGGACCCCAGCGAGCAGTACTTC.

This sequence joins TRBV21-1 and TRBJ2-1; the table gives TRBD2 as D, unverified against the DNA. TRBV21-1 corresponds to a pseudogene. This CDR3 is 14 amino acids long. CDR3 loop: CASTRTSGNNEQFF. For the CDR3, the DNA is TGTGCCAGCACCAGGACTAGCGGCAACAATGAGCAGTTCTTC.

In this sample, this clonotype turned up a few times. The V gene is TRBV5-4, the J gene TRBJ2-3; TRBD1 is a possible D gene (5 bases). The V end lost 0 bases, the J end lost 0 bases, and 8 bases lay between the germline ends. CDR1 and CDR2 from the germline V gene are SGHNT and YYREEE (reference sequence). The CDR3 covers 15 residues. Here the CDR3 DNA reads TGTGCCAGCAGCTTGGGGGGCTATAGCACAGATACGCAGTATTTT. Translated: CASSLGGYSTDTQYF.

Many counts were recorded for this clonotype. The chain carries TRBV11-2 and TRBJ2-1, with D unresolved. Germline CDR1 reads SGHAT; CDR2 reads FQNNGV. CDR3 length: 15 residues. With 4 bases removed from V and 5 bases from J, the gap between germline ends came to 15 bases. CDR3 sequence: CASSSRRPAHNEQFF. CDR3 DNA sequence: TGTGCCAGCAGCTCCAGACGACCCGCCCACAATGAGCAGTTCTTC.

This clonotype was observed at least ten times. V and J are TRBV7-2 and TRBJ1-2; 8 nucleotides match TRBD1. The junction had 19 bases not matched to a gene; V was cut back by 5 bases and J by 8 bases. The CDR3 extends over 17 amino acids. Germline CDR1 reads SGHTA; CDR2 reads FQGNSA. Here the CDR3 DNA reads TGTGCCAGCAGCCCGAACCCTTCTGGACAGGGATACAAAGGCTACACCTTC. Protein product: CASSPNPSGQGYKGYTF. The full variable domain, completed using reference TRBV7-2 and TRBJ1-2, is GAGVSQSPSNKVTEKGKDVELRCDPISGHTALYWYRQSLGQGLEFLIYFQGNSAPDKSGLPSDRFSAERTGGSVSTLTIQRTQQEDSAVYLCASSPNPSGQGYKGYTFGSGTRLTVV.

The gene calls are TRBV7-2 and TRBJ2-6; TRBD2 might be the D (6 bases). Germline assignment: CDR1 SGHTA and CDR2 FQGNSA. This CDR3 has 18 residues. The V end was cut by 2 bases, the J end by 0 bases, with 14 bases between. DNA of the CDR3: TGTGCCAGCAGCTTAAGGCGGGGAAGGGCCTCTGGGGCCAACGTCCTGACTTTC. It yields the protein CASSLRRGRASGANVLTF.

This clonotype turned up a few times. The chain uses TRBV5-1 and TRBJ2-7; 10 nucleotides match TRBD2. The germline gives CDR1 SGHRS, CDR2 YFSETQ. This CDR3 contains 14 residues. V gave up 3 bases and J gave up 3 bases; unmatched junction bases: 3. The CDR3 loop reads CASSWTSGYYEQYF. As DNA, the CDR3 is TGCGCCAGCAGCTGGACTAGCGGATACTACGAGCAGTACTTC.

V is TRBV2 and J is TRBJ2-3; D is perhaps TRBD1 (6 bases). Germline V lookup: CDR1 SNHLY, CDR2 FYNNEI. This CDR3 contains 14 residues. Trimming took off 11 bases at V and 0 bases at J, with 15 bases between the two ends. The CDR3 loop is CAGRGGPSTDTQYF. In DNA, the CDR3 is TGTGCCGGGCGAGGGGGTCCAAGCACAGATACGCAGTATTTT.

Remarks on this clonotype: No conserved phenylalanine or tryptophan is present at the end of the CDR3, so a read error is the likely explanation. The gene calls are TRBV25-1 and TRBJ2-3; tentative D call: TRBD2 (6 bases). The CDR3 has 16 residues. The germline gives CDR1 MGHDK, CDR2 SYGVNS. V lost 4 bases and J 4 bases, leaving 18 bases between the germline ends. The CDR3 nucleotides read TGTGCCAGCAGTGCAGAGGTGCTGGAGCGGGCAGATACGCAGTATTGT. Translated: CASSAEVLERADTQYC.

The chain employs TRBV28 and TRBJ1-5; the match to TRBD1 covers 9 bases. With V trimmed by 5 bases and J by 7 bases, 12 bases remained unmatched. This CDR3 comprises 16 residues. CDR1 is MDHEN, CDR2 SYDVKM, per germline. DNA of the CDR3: TGTGCCAGCAGTCCCTTCACCGGGACAGGGAACCAGCCCCAGCATTTT. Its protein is CASSPFTGTGNQPQHF.